The rows below give T cell receptor beta chains drawn from one sample of a study of T-cell memory formation after mild COVID-19. TCRdb reprocessed the 5' RACE reads with MiXCR, giving one entry per CDR3 protein. This table has 450,000 to 700,000 distinct CDR3 sequences, 15% to 20% appearing once. Sequences were obtained from PBMCs or a T cell subset sorted from them (not recorded which). Receptors were obtained from an adult woman who had mild COVID-19 (a few samples of this study predate the infection). Cell type and time point are not known. The CDR3 runs from the conserved cysteine through the conserved F or W. The order of the fields is CDR3 protein, D gene, V gene. A D gene is named only where the DNA matches it firmly.

CASSLVVGGAVETQYF TRBD2 TRBV7-2
CSATVRGDWYEQYF - TRBV20-1
CASSQGATQETQYF - TRBV4-1
CASSQDREQLGSYEQYF - TRBV4-1
CASSLTGEGEQYF - TRBV12-3/TRBV12-4
CAIREIGEKLFF - TRBV12-3/TRBV12-4
CASSLTGGGELFF - TRBV5-6
CASSHWDSGGNTEAFF TRBD1 TRBV7-9
CASSLTPRGGLHEQFF - TRBV13
CDSSAQENSPLHF - TRBV5-1
CASSFGLAGNTDTQYF TRBD2 TRBV5-1
CASKGGGETQYF TRBD1 TRBV9
CSVEVEGQVARGGYTF TRBD1 TRBV29-1
CASRTRMTGEETQYF TRBD1 TRBV5-1
CASSEGAPGYSPLHF TRBD1 TRBV18
CSARTGANEKLFF TRBD1 TRBV29-1
CASSNPPGLAEDSYEQYF TRBD2 TRBV9
CASSFRDRGQPQHF TRBD1 TRBV12-3/TRBV12-4
CASSLGSQGSSETQYF - TRBV5-1
CASSIGQGASQPQHF TRBD1 TRBV19
CASSLLPTSGSKGGEGQFF TRBD2 TRBV12-3/TRBV12-4
CASSPGTGRGSVANVLTF - TRBV3-1
CASPGTAQEAQYF TRBD1 TRBV24-1
CSARSPLRASYEQYF - TRBV20-1
CASSFEGLRETQYF - TRBV12-3/TRBV12-4
CATSRSQGLNTEAFF TRBD1 TRBV15
CASRAPDNEQFF - TRBV25-1
CASSDSWGGRDTQYF - TRBV6-4
CASSEVGLAGSNEQFF TRBD2 TRBV7-2
CAWSATYGYTF - TRBV30
CASSQGSGGARSTGELFF TRBD2 TRBV3-1
CAWSSRARSMRTGELFF - TRBV30
CASSGGQGGTGELFF TRBD1 TRBV5-1
CSARVPNTAFYSYEQYF - TRBV20-1
CASSVGAGGPQEQYF TRBD2 TRBV2
CASSPGQGMNTEAFF TRBD1 TRBV5-1
CASSPHGDYNEQFF - TRBV12-3/TRBV12-4
CASSPGRLGEQFF - TRBV11-2
CASSWVGHQETQYF - TRBV11-2
CASSQGPSSYEQYF - TRBV3-1
CASSTSGTGNTGELFF TRBD1 TRBV7-9
CASSLGAGEYNEQFF TRBD2 TRBV7-8
CASSSVGRGSDNEQFF TRBD2 TRBV25-1
CSARAVGGSYNEQFF - TRBV20-1
CASSYQGPRYGYTF - TRBV6-5
CASSLDYWGRAVETQYF TRBD2 TRBV12-3/TRBV12-4
CASSTNYEDRSNQPQHF TRBD1 TRBV19
CSARDLGRKSNQPQHF - TRBV20-1
CASSPRSGRNTEAFF - TRBV5-6
CASWPGRSRNEQFF - TRBV6-5
CASSQADTQYF - TRBV3-1
CASSKRVRGRSNYGYTF - TRBV21-1
CASSYSVGAYEQYF - TRBV6-5
CASSLGKGLDTEAFF - TRBV5-1
CASSVEALNTEAFF - TRBV9